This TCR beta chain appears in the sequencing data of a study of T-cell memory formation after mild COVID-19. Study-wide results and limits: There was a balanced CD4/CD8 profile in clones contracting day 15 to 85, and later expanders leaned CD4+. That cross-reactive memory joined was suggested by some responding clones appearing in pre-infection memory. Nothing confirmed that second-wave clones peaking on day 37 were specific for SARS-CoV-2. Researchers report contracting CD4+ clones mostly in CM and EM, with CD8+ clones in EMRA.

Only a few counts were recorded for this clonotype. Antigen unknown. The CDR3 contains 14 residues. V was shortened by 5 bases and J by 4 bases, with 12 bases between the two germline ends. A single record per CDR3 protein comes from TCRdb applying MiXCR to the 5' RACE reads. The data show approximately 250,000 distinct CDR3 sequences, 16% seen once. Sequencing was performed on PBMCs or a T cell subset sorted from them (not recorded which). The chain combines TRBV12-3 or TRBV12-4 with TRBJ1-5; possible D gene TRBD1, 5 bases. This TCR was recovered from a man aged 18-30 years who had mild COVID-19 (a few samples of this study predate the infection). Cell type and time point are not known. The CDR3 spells CASSRGDLNQPQHF. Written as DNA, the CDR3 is TGTGCCAGCAGTCGAGGGGACCTGAATCAGCCCCAGCATTTT.